This T cell receptor beta chain was captured by sequencing in a study of blood T cells in healthy people across ages. General study points: Diversity estimates from one million T cells were considered underestimates.

For the second PCR, which ran for roughly 6 to 11 cycles, a sample-barcoded 5' primer and a J-beta primer mix were used. A minimum of 2.5 million CDR3-containing paired-end reads was obtained for each sample. One entry per CDR3 protein, called by TCRdb with MiXCR from the 5' RACE reads. The sample includes 750,000 to 950,000 distinct CDR3 sequences, about 53% of them seen just once. This CDR3 has 13 amino acids. In germline, CDR1 is SQVTM, CDR2 ANQGSEA. In this sample, this clonotype turned up a few times. As yet, its antigen is unknown. Isolation recovered at least 6 million PBMCs from every sample. The sample taken for sequencing was blood. J is TRBJ2-7 and V is TRBV29-1; unclear D gene. The J call may be incorrect, as the DNA end agrees better with TRBJ2-5. The TCR originated in a man older than 75 in good health. CDR3 amino acids: CSVNGLSRETQYF. CDR3 bases: TGCAGCGTTAACGGATTAAGTAGGGAGACCCAGTACTTC.